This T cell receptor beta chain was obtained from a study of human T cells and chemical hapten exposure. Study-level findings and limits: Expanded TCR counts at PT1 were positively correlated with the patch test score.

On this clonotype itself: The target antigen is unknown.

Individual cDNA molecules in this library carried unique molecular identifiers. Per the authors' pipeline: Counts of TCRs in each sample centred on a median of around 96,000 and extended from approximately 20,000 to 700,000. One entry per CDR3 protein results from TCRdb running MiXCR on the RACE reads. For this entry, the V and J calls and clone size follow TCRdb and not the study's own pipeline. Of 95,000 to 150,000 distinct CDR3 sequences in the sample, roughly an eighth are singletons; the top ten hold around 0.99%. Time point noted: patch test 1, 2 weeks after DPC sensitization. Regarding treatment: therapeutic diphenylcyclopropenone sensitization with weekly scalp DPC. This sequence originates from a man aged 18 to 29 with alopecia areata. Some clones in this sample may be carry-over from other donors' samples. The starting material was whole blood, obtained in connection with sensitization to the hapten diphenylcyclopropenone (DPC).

The DNA for the CDR3 is TGTGCCAGCAGTTACTCTGCAGGACCCAAGGGCTACACCTTC. This translates into CASSYSAGPKGYTF. The chain links TRBV6-5 to TRBJ1-2; D gene uncertain. The germline V gene encodes CDR1 MNHEY and CDR2 SVGAGI. Trimming left V 0 bases short and J 8 bases short, with 13 bases between. CDR3 length: 14 amino acids.